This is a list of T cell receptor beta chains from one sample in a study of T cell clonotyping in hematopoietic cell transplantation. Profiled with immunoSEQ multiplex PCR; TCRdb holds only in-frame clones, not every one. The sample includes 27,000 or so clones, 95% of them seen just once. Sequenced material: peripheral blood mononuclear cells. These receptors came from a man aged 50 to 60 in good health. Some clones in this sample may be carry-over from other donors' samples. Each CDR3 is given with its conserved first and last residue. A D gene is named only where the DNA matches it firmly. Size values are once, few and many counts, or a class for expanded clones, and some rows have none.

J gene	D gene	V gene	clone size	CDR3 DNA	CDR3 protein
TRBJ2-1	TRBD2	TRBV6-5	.	TGTGCCAGCAGCTACATGTGGGCTAGCGGGGGGGTTGAGCAGTTCTTC	CASSYMWASGGVEQFF
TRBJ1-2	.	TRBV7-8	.	TGTGCCAGCAGCTTAGCTCGACAGAACGAGTATCGCTACACCTTC	CASSLARQNEYRYTF
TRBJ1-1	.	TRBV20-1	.	TGCAGTGCGACGGTGAACACTGAAGCTTTCTTT	CSATVNTEAFF
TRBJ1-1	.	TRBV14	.	TGTGCCAGCAGCCAAACTCGAAAATCCATGAACACTGAAGCTTTCTTT	CASSQTRKSMNTEAFF
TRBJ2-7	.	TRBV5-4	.	TGTGCCAGCAGCTCCCCGATGAACGAGCAGTACTTC	CASSSPMNEQYF
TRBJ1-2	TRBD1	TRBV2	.	TGTGCCAGCAGTGTTGACAGGGAAGGGGATGGCTACACCTTC	CASSVDREGDGYTF
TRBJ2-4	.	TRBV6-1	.	TGTGCCAGCAATTCTCCTGACTTAGCCAAAAACATTCAGTACTTC	CASNSPDLAKNIQYF
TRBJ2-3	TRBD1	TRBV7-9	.	TGTGCCAGCAGCTTAAGGAGGGTGGCAGGGGGCGCGACGCAGTATTTT	CASSLRRVAGGATQYF
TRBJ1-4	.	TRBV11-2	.	TGTGCCAGCAGCGAGGTGGGGGCTGAAAAACTGTTTTTT	CASSEVGAEKLFF
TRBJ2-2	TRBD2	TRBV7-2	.	TGTGCCAGCAGCTTAGCTGCGGGGGGAGGGACCGGGGAGCTGTTTTTT	CASSLAAGGGTGELFF
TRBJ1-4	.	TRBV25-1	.	TGTGCCAGCAGTGAAATCGGGAAAGGCGAAAAACTGTTTTTT	CASSEIGKGEKLFF
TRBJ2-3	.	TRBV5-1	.	TGCGCCAGCAGCCTAACAGATACGCAGTATTTT	CASSLTDTQYF
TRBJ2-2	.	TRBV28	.	TGTGCCAGCAGTACCCCGTTGGGGGTGGGGGCCCCCGGGGAGCTGTTTTTT	CASSTPLGVGAPGELFF
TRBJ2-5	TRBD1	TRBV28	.	TGTGCCAGCATCGCGAGGACAGGGTTGGGAGAGACCCAGTACTTC	CASIARTGLGETQYF
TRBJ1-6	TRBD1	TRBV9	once	TGTGCCAGCAGCGTCGGAGAGACAGGGGGGTTTGTTAATTCACCCCTCCACTTT	CASSVGETGGFVNSPLHF
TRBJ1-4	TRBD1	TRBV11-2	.	TGTGCCAGCAGCCCAGACAGGGCTTGGGTTGAAAAACTGTTTTTT	CASSPDRAWVEKLFF
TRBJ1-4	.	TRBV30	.	TGTGCCTGGAGTGTATCTTCGGTTGAAAAACTGTTTTTT	CAWSVSSVEKLFF